The source of this T cell receptor beta chain is a study of T cell changes during pregnancy in multiple sclerosis. CDR1 is SGHTS and CDR2 is YDEGEE in the germline V gene. The CDR3 is made up of 16 amino acids. The V gene end was trimmed by 0 bases and the J gene end by 0 bases; junction bases not matched to a gene: 3. Profiled with immunoSEQ multiplex PCR; TCRdb holds only in-frame clones, not every one. The sample shows about 100,000 clones, around 92% of them seen only once. The input for sequencing was peripheral blood, taken after pregnancy. This chain links TRBV5-8 with TRBJ2-5; 9 bases agree with TRBD1. This sequence originates from a female donor with multiple sclerosis, enrolled in a pregnancy study. CDR3 in DNA: TGTGCCAGCAGCTTGGCCGGGACAGGGTACCAAGAGACCCAGTACTTC. Translated, it gives CASSLAGTGYQETQYF.